This T cell receptor beta chain stems from a study of T-cell reconstitution after alpha-beta-depleted transplantation in children. This clonotype was detected ten times or more. As yet, its antigen is unknown. Study outcomes and limitations: The high TCRbeta diversity at day 60 in some patients came from surviving recipient T cells and thymic progenitors. Fresh T-cell production supplied most of the T-cell counts and diversity seen one year after transplant. Expanded graft clones numbering several hundred reportedly gave rise to alpha-beta T cells about two months after transplant.

The CDR3 length is 14 residues. With 0 bases removed from V and 3 bases from J, the gap between germline ends came to 7 bases. Per the germline V gene, CDR1 is SGHRS and CDR2 is YFSETQ. Unique molecular identifiers were incorporated when the TCRbeta library was constructed. MiXCR was run by TCRdb on the PCR reads, yielding one entry per CDR3 protein. This sample yields approximately 650,000 distinct CDR3 sequences, of which over 10% are seen a single time; roughly 0.77% belongs to the top ten. The sequencing here drew on PBMCs, taken before TCRalphabeta/CD19-depleted stem cell transplant. V gene TRBV5-1 combines with J gene TRBJ2-1, with D uncertain. The TCR comes from a girl aged 2-9 years with congenital amegakaryocytic thrombocytopenia, due to receive a stem cell transplant. The DNA for the CDR3 is TGCGCCAGCAGCTTGGAAACCTACTACAATGAGCAGTTCTTC. Protein sequence: CASSLETYYNEQFF.